The 5 T cell receptor beta chains reported below all come from one sample, sequenced in a study of regulatory T cells in long-lasting Graves disease. Time point noted: newly diagnosed GD, antithyroid drugs for less than 3 months. RNA from PBMCs was the source of the TCR library. Building of the TCR beta libraries involved iRepertoire HTBI primers and Arm-PCR of CDR3 regions. TCRdb reprocessed the multiplex PCR reads with MiXCR, giving one entry per CDR3 protein. Among roughly 410,000 distinct CDR3 sequences listed, 15% were seen once. This same sample was also part of a study on T cells in Graves' hyperthyroidism and ophthalmopathy.

Sequenced material: peripheral blood mononuclear cells (PBMCs), taken at new diagnosis, from a patient treated with antithyroid drugs. The source of these receptors is a woman aged 40 to 55 with Graves disease.

This clonotype was recorded at least ten times. The V call is TRBV2, the J call TRBJ2-7, with 7 bases identical to TRBD2. The V gene end was trimmed by 1 base and the J gene end by 0 bases; junction bases not matched to a gene: 3. Germline V lookup: CDR1 SNHLY, CDR2 FYNNEI. CDR3 size: 15 residues. The CDR3 DNA reads as TGTGCCAGCAGTGAAGGACTAGCTCCCTCCTACGAGCAGTACTTC. It codes for CASSEGLAPSYEQYF.

At least ten counts were recorded for this clonotype. The chain uses TRBV13 and TRBJ2-5, with D possibly being TRBD1 (6 bases). V dropped 3 bases and J dropped 5 bases, with 13 bases sitting between them. CDR3 length: 14 amino acids. The V gene's germline CDR1 is PRHDT and CDR2 FYEKMQ (reference sequence). For the CDR3, the DNA is TGTGCCAGCAGCTTTTACAGGGAGTGGGAGACCCAGTACTTC. Residues: CASSFYREWETQYF.

This clonotype showed up many times. This chain uses TRBV10-3 with TRBJ2-7, with D possibly being TRBD2 (5 bases). Between the trimmed V and J ends, which lost 10 bases and 2 bases, there was a span of 24 bases. The germline gives CDR1 ENHRY, CDR2 SYGVKD. The CDR3 length is 16 residues. In DNA, the CDR3 is TGTGCCACCAGAGGGTTGGGTGGGCTAGCCGCCTACGAGCAGTACTTC. Translation gives CATRGLGGLAAYEQYF.

The chain has TRBV5-6 and TRBJ1-2, with 10 bases fitting TRBD1. The CDR3 totals 16 residues. Germline CDR1 SGHDT, CDR2 YYEEEE. The ends lost 4 bases at V and 1 base at J; junction bases unmatched: 7. As DNA, the CDR3 is TGTGCCAGCAGCCTGCGGGACAGGGGCAATAACTATGGCTACACCTTC. Protein sequence: CASSLRDRGNNYGYTF.

This chain joins TRBV12-3 or TRBV12-4 and TRBJ2-5, with TRBD2 identical over 9 bases. Trimming removed 2 bases from V and 7 bases from J; junction bases left unmatched: 11. The CDR3 is 16 amino acids. This chain's CDR3 is CASSLPSGAGGVTQYF. Written as DNA, the CDR3 is TGTGCCAGCAGTTTACCTTCGGGGGCGGGAGGGGTGACCCAGTACTTC.